This TCR beta chain appears in the sequencing data of a study of T cell responses to AZD1222 COVID-19 vaccine. Whole-study context: Pooling was applied to second doses at about 4 or about 12 weeks. Findings of the study overall: Possibly, clonal diversity was underestimated; donors were largely white British and included more females. Of spike-specific TCRs, nearly half reportedly target regions left unmutated in variants. There were repertoire samples only from the period after the peak T cell response.

Trimming took 0 bases from V and 4 from J, leaving 10 bases between them. Germline CDR1 SGHTA, CDR2 FQGNSA. CDR3 size: 16 residues. A word on this clone: What it binds is unknown.

Generated by immunoSEQ multiplex PCR, the TCRdb table keeps only in-frame clones and is missing some. The sample records 90,000 to 120,000 clones, around 91% being singletons. This sample comprised peripheral blood, obtained on day 0 of AZD1222 vaccination. The TCR originated in an adult in good health. V usage is TRBV7-2 and J usage is TRBJ2-6; D is unresolved. CDR3 loop: CASSLAPVSGANVLTF. CDR3 DNA sequence: TGTGCCAGCAGCTTAGCCCCAGTCTCCGGGGCCAACGTCCTGACTTTC. The full variable domain, with the rest looked up from reference TRBV7-2 and TRBJ2-6, is GAGVSQSPSNKVTEKGKDVELRCDPISGHTALYWYRQSLGQGLEFLIYFQGNSAPDKSGLPSDRFSAERTGGSVSTLTIQRTQQEDSAVYLCASSLAPVSGANVLTFGAGSRLTVL.